A few counts support the clone carrying this T cell receptor beta chain. Its antigen is unidentified. This specimen comes from a study of blood T cells in healthy people across ages. Regarding the study as a whole: Among T cells, TCR beta diversity per million cells dropped roughly linearly as age rose. TCR beta diversity correlated strongly with naive T cell percentage. More naive CD4+ cells and higher diversity were found in long-lived than in aged donors.

The CDR3 extends over 17 amino acids. V was trimmed by 5 bases and J by 3 bases, leaving 22 bases between them. CDR1 SGHVS and CDR2 FQNEAQ come from the germline V gene. It was with a sample-barcoded 5' primer and a J-beta primer mix that a second PCR of roughly 7 to 12 cycles was run. MiXCR, applied by TCRdb to the 5' RACE reads, yields one record per CDR3 protein. The sample lists some 1,500,000 distinct CDR3 sequences; about 42% were seen once. Sequencing used blood. The V call is TRBV7-8, the J call TRBJ1-1; D unclear. The TCR comes from a woman under 30 in good health. CDR3 loop: CASSSGRVINEDTEAFF. CDR3 DNA sequence: TGTGCCAGCAGCAGCGGACGAGTAATAAATGAAGACACTGAAGCTTTCTTT.